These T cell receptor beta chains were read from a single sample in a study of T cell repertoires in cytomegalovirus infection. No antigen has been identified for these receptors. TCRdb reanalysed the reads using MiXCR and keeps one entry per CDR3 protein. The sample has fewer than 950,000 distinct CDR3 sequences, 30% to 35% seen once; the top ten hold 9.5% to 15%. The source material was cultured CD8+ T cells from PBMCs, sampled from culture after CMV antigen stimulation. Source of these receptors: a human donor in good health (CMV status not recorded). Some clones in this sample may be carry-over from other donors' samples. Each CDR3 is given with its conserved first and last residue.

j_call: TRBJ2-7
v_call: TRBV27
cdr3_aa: CASSLTSGGLSSYEQYF

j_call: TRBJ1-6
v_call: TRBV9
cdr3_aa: CASSVEYGIDSPLHF

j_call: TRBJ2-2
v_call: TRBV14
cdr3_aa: CASSQEVDRGNTGELFF

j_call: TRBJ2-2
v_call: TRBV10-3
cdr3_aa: CAISERQLTGELFF

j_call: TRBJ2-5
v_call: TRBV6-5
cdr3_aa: CASSYSGSQETQYF

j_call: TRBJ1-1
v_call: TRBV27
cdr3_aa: CASSLTRTTEAFF

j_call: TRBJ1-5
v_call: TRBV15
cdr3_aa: CATSRDEGLGQPQHF

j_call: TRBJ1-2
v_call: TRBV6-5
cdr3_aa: CASSYSRGASRGYTF

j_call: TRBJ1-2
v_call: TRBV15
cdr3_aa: CATSRDGGGNYGYTF

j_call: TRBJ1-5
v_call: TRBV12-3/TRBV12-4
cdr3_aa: CASSRTAIQPQHF

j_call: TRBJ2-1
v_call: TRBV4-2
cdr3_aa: CASSQEAPTLDEQFF

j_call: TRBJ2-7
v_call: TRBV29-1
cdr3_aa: CSVDGTGDDEQYF

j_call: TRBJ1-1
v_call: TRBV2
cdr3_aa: CASSEALQVNTEAFF

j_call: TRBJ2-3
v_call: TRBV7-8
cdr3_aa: CASTDRVKADTQYF

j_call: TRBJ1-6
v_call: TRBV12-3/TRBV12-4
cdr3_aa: CASSLQGYNSPLHF

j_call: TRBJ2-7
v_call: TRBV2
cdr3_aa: CASRSLAGSSYEQYF

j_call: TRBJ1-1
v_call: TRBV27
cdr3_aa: CASSLSTGTEDAFF

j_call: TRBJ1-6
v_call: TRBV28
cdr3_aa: CASSLYASPLHF

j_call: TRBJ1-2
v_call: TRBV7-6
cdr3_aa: CASSLGTGKYGYTF

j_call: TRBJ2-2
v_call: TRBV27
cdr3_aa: CASSWRAGELFF

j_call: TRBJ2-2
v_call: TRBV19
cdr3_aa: CASNQPSNTGELFF

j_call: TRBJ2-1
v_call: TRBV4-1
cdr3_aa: CASSLRAGGRDEQFF

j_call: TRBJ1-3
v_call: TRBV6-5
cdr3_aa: CASSLDPFSGNTIYF

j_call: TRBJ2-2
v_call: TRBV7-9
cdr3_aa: CASSARLSGGNTGELFF

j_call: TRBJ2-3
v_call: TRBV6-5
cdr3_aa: CASSTTGSHKDTQYF

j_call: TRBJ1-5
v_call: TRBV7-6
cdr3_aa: CASSDRTGRGQPQHF

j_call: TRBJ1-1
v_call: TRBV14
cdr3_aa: CASSPDGLMNTEAFF

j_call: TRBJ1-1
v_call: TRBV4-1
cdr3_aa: CASSQDSGVTEAFF

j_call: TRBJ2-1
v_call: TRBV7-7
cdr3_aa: CASSSIPRPYNEQFF

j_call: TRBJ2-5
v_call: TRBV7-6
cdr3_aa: CASSLEGTYLGQETQYF

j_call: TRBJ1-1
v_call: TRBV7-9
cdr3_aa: CASRSPGGSTEAFF

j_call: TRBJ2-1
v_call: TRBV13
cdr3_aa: CASSLGSHEQFF

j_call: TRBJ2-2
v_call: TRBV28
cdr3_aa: CANSAQQNAGELFF

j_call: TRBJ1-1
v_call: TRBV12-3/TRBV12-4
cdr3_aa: CASRRRPNTEAFF

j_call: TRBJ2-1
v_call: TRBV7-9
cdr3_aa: CASSLHTSSYNEQFF

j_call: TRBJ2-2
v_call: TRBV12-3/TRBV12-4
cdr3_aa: CANSLEASGAGELFF

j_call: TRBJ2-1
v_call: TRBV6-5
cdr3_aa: CASSRWGGSGGAFPGEQFF

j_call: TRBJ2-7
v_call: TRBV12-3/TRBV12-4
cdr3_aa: CASSLARRADLGQYF

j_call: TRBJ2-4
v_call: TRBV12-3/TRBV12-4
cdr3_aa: CASSPIRIAKNIQYF